This T cell receptor beta chain is from a study of neurological immune-mediated disorders. Whole-study context: Secondary progressive cases numbered 3 among the roughly 35 multiple sclerosis patients, while the other 31 were relapsing-remitting. Whole-study findings and limits: None of the CDR3 amino acid sequences in expanded clones turned up in more than one subject, which points to private repertoires in all groups.

This clonotype was detected a few times. The antigen is unknown. Every sequencing run generated in excess of 160 million TCR-beta sequences. These sequences covered 15-18 subjects. One entry per CDR3 protein, called by TCRdb with MiXCR from the 5' RACE reads. The sample holds roughly 80,000 distinct CDR3 sequences; nearly 6% are singletons and the top ten take 7.9%. The CDR3 is 12 amino acids. The V and J ends lost 3 bases and 7 bases respectively, with 9 bases between them. CDR1 and CDR2 (germline): MGHDK, SYGVNS. Time point described: longitudinal time-point 2. Libraries used 2 million unsorted PBMCs kept frozen in RNAlater.

The chain uses TRBV25-1 and TRBJ1-2; D is undetermined. Material: PBMCs. The clonotype comes from a woman aged 55-69 years with multiple sclerosis. The CDR3 nucleotides are TGTGCCAGCAGTGATAACGTCATTGGCTACACCTTC. It is translated as CASSDNVIGYTF.